These 17 T cell receptor beta chains were sequenced from one sample in a study of blood T cells in healthy people across ages. A second about 6 to 11 cycle PCR used barcoded and J-beta primers. TCRdb independently ran MiXCR on the 5' RACE reads; one entry per CDR3 protein. The table lists about 780,000 distinct CDR3 sequences, roughly 60% of them singletons. Sequenced: blood. The receptors here all came from a man aged 25 to 45 in good health.

This clonotype occurred a few times. This chain connects TRBV9 to TRBJ2-7, with a tentative D call TRBD2 (5 bases). Germline CDR1 and CDR2: SGDLS and YYNGEE. Trimming took off 0 bases at V and 0 bases at J, with 10 bases between the two ends. The CDR3 covers 15 residues. Here the CDR3 reads CASSVDPRGSYEQYF. Here the CDR3 DNA reads TGTGCCAGCAGCGTAGACCCACGGGGCTCCTACGAGCAGTACTTC.

The CDR3 sequence: CSATPYNEQFF. The CDR3 DNA sequence: TGCAGTGCTACCCCTTACAATGAGCAGTTCTTC. The genes are TRBV20-1 and TRBJ2-1; D gene unclear. The CDR3 spans 11 residues. Germline V gives CDR1 DFQATT, CDR2 SNEGSKA (reference sequence). The V and J ends lost 4 bases and 4 bases respectively, with 5 bases between them.

This sequence joins TRBV4-3 and TRBJ1-2; TRBD1 matches 10 bases. The ends lost 1 base at V and 4 bases at J; junction bases unmatched: 3. Germline V gene lookup returns CDR1 LGHNA and CDR2 YSLEER. The CDR3 is made up of 15 amino acids. In nucleotides, the CDR3 is TGCGCCAGCAGCCAAGGACAGGGGGCGAGCTATGGCTACACCTTC. Protein product: CASSQGQGASYGYTF.

The chain uses TRBV9 and TRBJ2-7, with 7 bases matching TRBD1. CDR3 length: 15 residues. The V gene end was trimmed by 3 bases and the J gene end by 1 base; junction bases not matched to a gene: 7. From germline, CDR1 is SGDLS and CDR2 YYNGEE. CDR3 bases: TGTGCCAGCAGCGCAACCGGGACAGAATCCTACGAGCAGTACTTC. It translates to CASSATGTESYEQYF.

This clonotype was seen a handful of times. The chain has TRBV29-1 and TRBJ2-4, with D tentatively TRBD1 or TRBD2 (5 bases each). The J call is uncertain, as TRBJ2-7 better fits the DNA end. CDR1 is SQVTM and CDR2 is ANQGSEA in the germline V gene. This CDR3 contains 12 residues. The CDR3 sequence is CSVGVDSYEQYF. Here the CDR3 DNA reads TGCAGCGTGGGGGTCGACTCCTACGAGCAGTACTTC.

The CDR3 bases are TGTGCCAGCAGCACGACAGGGTACGCCTACGAGCAGTACTTC. This encodes CASSTTGYAYEQYF. The chain carries TRBV5-6 and TRBJ2-7, with 7 nucleotides matching TRBD1. V lost 4 bases and J lost 2; bases outside the gene matches: 6. The CDR3 is 14 residues long. Germline CDR1 is SGHDT and CDR2 is YYEEEE.

This clonotype has more than one count but fewer than ten. The chain is built from TRBV10-3 and TRBJ2-6; possible D gene TRBD1, 6 bases. Looked up from germline, CDR1 is ENHRY and CDR2 is SYGVKD. The CDR3 consists of 14 residues. Trimming left V 3 bases short and J 7 bases short, with 10 bases between. The CDR3 sequence: CAISEQGNANVLTF. The CDR3 bases are TGTGCCATCAGTGAACAGGGTAATGCCAACGTCCTGACTTTC.

The CDR3 DNA is TGTGCCAGCAGTTCCGGGACATTGAACACTGAAGCTTTCTTT. Its translation: CASSSGTLNTEAFF. The chain couples TRBV28 to TRBJ1-1; D is perhaps TRBD1 (6 bases). This CDR3 is built from 14 residues. The germline CDR1 and CDR2 sequences are MDHEN and SYDVKM. Deletions cut 4 bases from V and 0 bases from J, with 9 bases between.

Worth noting for this clonotype: Germline is not matched at one junction end, which may reflect a read error. The chain employs TRBV18 and TRBJ1-1, with 7 bases lining up with TRBD1. The CDR3 has 14 residues. Germline-derived CDR1 and CDR2 are KGHSH and LQKENI. The CDR3 here is CASSPQGLNTEAFF. Written as DNA, the CDR3 is TGTGCCAGCTCCCCACAGGGGCTGAACACTGAAGCTTTCTTT.

This clonotype has just a few counts. The chain couples TRBV16 to TRBJ2-5; 8 nucleotides match TRBD1. The CDR3 consists of 15 residues. CDR1 is KGHSY, CDR2 FQNENV, per germline. V was clipped by 2 bases and J by 11 bases; unmatched bases: 13. The DNA for the CDR3 is TGTGCCAGCAGCCAAGGACAGGGAAGCTACAATGAGCAGTACTTC. Amino acid sequence: CASSQGQGSYNEQYF.

V gene TRBV6-5 combines with J gene TRBJ2-1; unclear D gene. Between the trimmed V and J ends, which lost 2 bases and 10 bases, there was a span of 9 bases. CDR1 is MNHEY and CDR2 is SVGAGI in the germline V gene. The CDR3 spans 12 residues. DNA for the CDR3: TGTGCCAGCAGTTACCCCTTGGGCGAGCAGTTCTTC. Its protein product is CASSYPLGEQFF.

The chain employs TRBV4-3 and TRBJ2-5; TRBD2 matches 13 bases. Germline CDR1 is LGHNA and CDR2 is YSLEER. The ends lost 4 bases at V and 5 bases at J; junction bases unmatched: 10. The CDR3 loop spans 17 amino acids. This CDR3 reads CASSRGLAGAPGETQYF. In DNA form, the CDR3 reads TGCGCCAGCAGCCGTGGACTAGCGGGGGCCCCGGGGGAGACCCAGTACTTC.

The sample holds a few counts of this clonotype. This rearrangement joins TRBV28 to TRBJ2-7, with D possibly matching TRBD1 (6 bases). This CDR3 is built from 13 residues. In germline, CDR1 is MDHEN, CDR2 SYDVKM. V lost 5 bases and J lost 2, with 10 bases in between. The CDR3 coding sequence is TGTGCCAGCAGTACCGGGACAACCTACGAGCAGTACTTC. Translated, it gives CASSTGTTYEQYF.

The V call is TRBV12-3 or TRBV12-4, the J call TRBJ1-2, with D possibly TRBD1 on 5 matching bases. V lost 3 bases to trimming and J lost 4 bases, with 9 bases between them. The CDR3 extends over 13 amino acids. Here the CDR3 DNA reads TGTGCCAGCAGTTTCGACAGCATCTATGGCTACACCTTC. It encodes CASSFDSIYGYTF.

This clonotype showed up just once. The chain uses TRBV20-1 and TRBJ2-5; 7 bases match TRBD1. The germline CDR1 and CDR2 sequences are DFQATT and SNEGSKA (reference sequence). V shed 4 bases and J 2 bases; nucleotides not matched to a gene: 4. This CDR3 comprises 13 residues. CDR3 loop: CSAIGGLQETQYF. The CDR3, as DNA: TGCAGTGCTATAGGGGGCTTACAAGAGACCCAGTACTTC.

The chain couples TRBV20-1 to TRBJ2-4; D is undetermined. Matching the DNA end better, TRBJ2-5 makes the J call doubtful. CDR1 and CDR2 from the germline V gene are DFQATT and SNEGSKA (reference sequence). The CDR3 contains 13 residues. CDR3 coding DNA: TGCAGTGCTTCGGACCAGTTGCAAGAGACCCAGTACTTC. Translation: CSASDQLQETQYF.

This clonotype was counted a few times. This chain's CDR3 is CSANEREDEQFF. In nucleotides, the CDR3 is TGCAGTGCCAATGAGCGGGAGGATGAGCAGTTCTTC. The V call is TRBV20-1, the J call TRBJ2-1; 9 nucleotides line up with TRBD2. Germline V CDR1 and CDR2: DFQATT, SNEGSKA (reference sequence). V shed 6 bases, J shed 8 bases, and the junction held 5 bases outside the gene matches. The CDR3 contains 12 residues.